This T cell receptor beta chain was recovered during a study of vaccination and CD4 T cells after COVID-19. Study results and limitations: For convalescent patients, 304 of the 307 vaccine-specific clones analyzed were classified as spike mono-reactive.

The assay that was used to sequence DNA from cultured CD4+ T cells was the Oncomine TCR Beta short-read assay. Genomic DNA from cultured CD4+ T cells was extracted. Via MiXCR, TCRdb re-called the PCR reads, giving one row per CDR3 protein. The table lists approximately 17,000 distinct CDR3 sequences, 70% of them singletons. Of note for this clonotype: Its antigen is currently unknown.

Germline V gene lookup returns CDR1 GTSNPN and CDR2 SVGIG (reference sequence). This CDR3 is 13 amino acids long. Stated treatment: roughly 10-day PBMC culture with coronavirus spike peptide pools or control peptides (ViraFEST assay). Cells were cultured for about ten days, and then CD4+ T cells were isolated by negative selection. Sequenced input: CD4+ T cells from blood, cultured in vitro. The origin of this receptor is a human donor who had recovered from COVID-19. The chain employs TRBV30 and TRBJ1-6; TRBD1 matches at 9 bases. CDR3 loop: CALGGQGKSPLHF. In DNA, the CDR3 is TGTGCTCTAGGGGGACAGGGAAAATCACCCCTCCACTTT.